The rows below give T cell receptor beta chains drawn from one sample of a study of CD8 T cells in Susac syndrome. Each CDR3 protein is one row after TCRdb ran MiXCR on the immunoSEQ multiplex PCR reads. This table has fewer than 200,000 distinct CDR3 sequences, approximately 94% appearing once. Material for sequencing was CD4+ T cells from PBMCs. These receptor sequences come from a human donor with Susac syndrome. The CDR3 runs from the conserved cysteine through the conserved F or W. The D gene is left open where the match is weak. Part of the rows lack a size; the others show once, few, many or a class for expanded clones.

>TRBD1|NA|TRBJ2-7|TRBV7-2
TGTGCCAGCAGTCCCGGTGTACAGGGGGCCTACGAGCAGTACTTC
CASSPGVQGAYEQYF
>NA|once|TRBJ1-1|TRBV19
TGTGCCATCACGGGAGGGGACTCCATGAACACTGAAGCTTTCTTT
CAITGGDSMNTEAFF
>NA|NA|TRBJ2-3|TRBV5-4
TGTGCCAGCAGCTTGGGGCTCATCGTTAAGGGAGATACGCAGTATTTT
CASSLGLIVKGDTQYF
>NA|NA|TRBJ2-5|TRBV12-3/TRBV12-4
TGTGCCAGCAGCATCAGGACATCGTACCAAGAGACCCAGTACTTC
CASSIRTSYQETQYF
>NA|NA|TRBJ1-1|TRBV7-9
TGTGCCAGCAGCTTAGCGCAAGGGGGTCCTGAAGCTTTCTTT
CASSLAQGGPEAFF
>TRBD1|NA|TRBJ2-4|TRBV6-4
TGTGCCAGCAGTTTAGAGACAGGGAGTGGAAACATTCAGTACTTC
CASSLETGSGNIQYF
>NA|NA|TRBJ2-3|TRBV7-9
TGTGCCAGCAGCCCCCAGGCCCTGGGTACGCAGTATTTT
CASSPQALGTQYF
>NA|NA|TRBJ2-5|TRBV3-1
TGTGCCAGCAGCCAGGGCAACTTGTACCAAGAGACCCAGTACTTC
CASSQGNLYQETQYF
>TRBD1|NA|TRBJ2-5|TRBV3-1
TGTGCCAGCAGCCGCACCCCGACAGGGCGCGAAGGGACCCAGTACTTC
CASSRTPTGREGTQYF
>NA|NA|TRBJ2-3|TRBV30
TGTGCCTGGAGCCCGGGGCGCACAGATACGCAGTATTTT
CAWSPGRTDTQYF
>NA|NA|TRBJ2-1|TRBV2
TGTGCCAGCAGTGAACCCTTGAAAGCTAAGCAGTTCTTC
CASSEPLKAKQFF
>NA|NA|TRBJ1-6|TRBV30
TGTGCCTGGAGACCAGGACAGTATTTACCTAATTCACCCCTCCACTTT
CAWRPGQYLPNSPLHF
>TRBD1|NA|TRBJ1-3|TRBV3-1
TGTGCCAGCAGCCACCCCCACAGGGGACCTGGAAACACCATATATTTT
CASSHPHRGPGNTIYF
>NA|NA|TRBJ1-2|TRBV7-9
TGTGCCAGCAGCCCCGGAGCAGACTATGGCTACACCTTC
CASSPGADYGYTF
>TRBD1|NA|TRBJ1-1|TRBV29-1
TGCAGCGTTAAACAGGGGGCGCGGGCTGAAGCTTTCTTT
CSVKQGARAEAFF
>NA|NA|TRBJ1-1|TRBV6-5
TGTGCCAGCAGTTACAGGGAGAGGAGCACTGAAGCTTTCTTT
CASSYRERSTEAFF
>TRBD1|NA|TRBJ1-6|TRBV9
TGTGCCAGCAGCGTGTGGGACAGGACTTCACCCCTCCACTTT
CASSVWDRTSPLHF
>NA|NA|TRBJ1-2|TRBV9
TGTGCCAGCAGCGTAGGCGGCAGGGAGGGCTATGGCTACACCTTC
CASSVGGREGYGYTF
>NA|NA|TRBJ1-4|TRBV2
TGTGCCAGCAAGGGAGGACACGTTAATGAAAAACTGTTTTTT
CASKGGHVNEKLFF
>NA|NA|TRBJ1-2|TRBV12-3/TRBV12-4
TGTGCCAGCAGTTTTCAATTTGGTGGCTACACCTTC
CASSFQFGGYTF
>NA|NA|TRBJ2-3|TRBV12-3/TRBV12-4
TGTGCCAGCAGTTTATCTGCTGGGTGGACAGATACGCAGTATTTT
CASSLSAGWTDTQYF
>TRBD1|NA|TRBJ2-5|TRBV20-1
TGCAGTGCCTTACAGGGGTGGGAGACCCAGTACTTC
CSALQGWETQYF
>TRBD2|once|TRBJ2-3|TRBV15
TGTGCCACCAGCAGTACCGTCGGGGGGGCCGATACGCAGTATTTT
CATSSTVGGADTQYF
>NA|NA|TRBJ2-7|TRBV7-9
TGTGCCACACAACCCCAGTTGGGCTACGAGCAGTACTTC
CATQPQLGYEQYF
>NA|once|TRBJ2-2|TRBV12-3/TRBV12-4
TGTGCCAGCAGTTTAACCCTGGAACCTAGCGGGGAGCTGTTTTTT
CASSLTLEPSGELFF
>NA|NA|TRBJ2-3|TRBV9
TGTGCCAGCAGCGCCGCTGGGGATACGCAGTATTTT
CASSAAGDTQYF
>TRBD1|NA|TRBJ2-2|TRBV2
TGTGCCAGCGTTCCGGGACAGGGGAACACCGGGGAGCTGTTTTTT
CASVPGQGNTGELFF
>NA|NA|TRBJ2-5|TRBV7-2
TGTGCCAGCAGCTTAGCCCCGGCCAGGGGTAGTGAGACCCAGTACTTC
CASSLAPARGSETQYF
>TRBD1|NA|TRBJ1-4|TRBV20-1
TGCAGTGCTAGGACAGGGGGATCAGCTAATGAAAAACTGTTTTTT
CSARTGGSANEKLFF
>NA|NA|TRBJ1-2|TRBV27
TGTGCCAGCAGTTTATCGTGGGCAACACTAGCCCGCCTTAACTATGGCTACACCTTC
CASSLSWATLARLNYGYTF
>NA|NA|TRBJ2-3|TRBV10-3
TGTGCCATCAGGGACAAGGAGGGCACAGATACGCAGTATTTT
CAIRDKEGTDTQYF
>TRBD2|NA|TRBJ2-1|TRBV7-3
TGTGCCAGCAGCCCTGTAGCGGGGGGGCCCAATGAGCAGTTCTTC
CASSPVAGGPNEQFF
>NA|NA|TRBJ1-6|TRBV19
TGTGCCAGTAGTTGGAGGGATTCACCCCTCCACTTT
CASSWRDSPLHF
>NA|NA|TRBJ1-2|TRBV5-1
TGCGCCAGCAGCCTTCTTTCCGGTGACTATGGCTACACCTTC
CASSLLSGDYGYTF
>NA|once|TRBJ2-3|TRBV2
TGTGCCAGCAGCCCAGGGGCAAGGGGCACAGATACGCAGTATTTT
CASSPGARGTDTQYF
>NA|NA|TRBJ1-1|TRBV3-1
TGTGCCAGCGCCACTTGGGACACTGAAGCTTTCTTT
CASATWDTEAFF
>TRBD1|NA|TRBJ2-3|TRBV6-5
TGTGCCAGCAGCTACAGGGGTCGCACAGATACGCAGTATTTT
CASSYRGRTDTQYF
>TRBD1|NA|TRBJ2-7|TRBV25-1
TGTGCCAGCAGCGAACTACAGGGGGTGGGCTACGAGCAGTACTTC
CASSELQGVGYEQYF
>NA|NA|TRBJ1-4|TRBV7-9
TGTGCCAGCAGCGAAGGGAAAGGGGGAAGTGAAAAACTGTTTTTT
CASSEGKGGSEKLFF
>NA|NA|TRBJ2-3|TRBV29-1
TGCAGCGTTGAAAGGCACGGTACGCAGTATTTT
CSVERHGTQYF
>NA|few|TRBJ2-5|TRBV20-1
TGCAGTGCTAGCGGCAGGGGCCAAGAGACCCAGTACTTC
CSASGRGQETQYF
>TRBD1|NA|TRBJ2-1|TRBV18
TGTGCCAGCTCACTCGCAGGGGGTTACGACAATGAGCAGTTCTTC
CASSLAGGYDNEQFF
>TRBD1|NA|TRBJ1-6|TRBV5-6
TGTGCCAGCAGCCCGGGACAGGGGACTTCACCCCTCCACTTT
CASSPGQGTSPLHF
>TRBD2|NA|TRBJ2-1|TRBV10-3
TGTGCCATCAGCGTCCCGGCGGGGGGGCCGGGCAATGAGCAGTTCTTC
CAISVPAGGPGNEQFF
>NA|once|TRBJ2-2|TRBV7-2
TGTGCCAGCAGCTTAAGGAGGGAGCTGTTTTTT
CASSLRRELFF
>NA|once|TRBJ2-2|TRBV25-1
TGTGCCAGCAGGAACAGGAACACCGGGGAGCTGTTTTTT
CASRNRNTGELFF